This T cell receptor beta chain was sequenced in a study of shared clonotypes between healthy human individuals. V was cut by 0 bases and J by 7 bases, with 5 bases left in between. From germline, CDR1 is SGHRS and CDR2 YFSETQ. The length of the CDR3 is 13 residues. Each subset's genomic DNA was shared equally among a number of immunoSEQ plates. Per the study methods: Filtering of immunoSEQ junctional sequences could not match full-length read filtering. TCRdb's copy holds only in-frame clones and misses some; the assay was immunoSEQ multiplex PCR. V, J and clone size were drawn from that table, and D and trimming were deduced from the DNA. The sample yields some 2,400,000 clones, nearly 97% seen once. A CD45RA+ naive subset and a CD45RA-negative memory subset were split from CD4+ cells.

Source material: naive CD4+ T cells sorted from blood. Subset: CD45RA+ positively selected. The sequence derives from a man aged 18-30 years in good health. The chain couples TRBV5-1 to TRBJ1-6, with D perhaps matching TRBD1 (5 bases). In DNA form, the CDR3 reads TGCGCCAGCAGCTTGGGACAGAATTCACCCCTCCACTTT. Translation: CASSLGQNSPLHF.